The source of this TCR beta chain is a study of T cell responses to AZD1222 COVID-19 vaccine. This CDR3 region has 13 residues. The germline CDR1 and CDR2 sequences are GTSNPN and SVGIG (reference sequence). After removal of 5 bases from V and 0 bases from J, the junction contained 0 bases not matched to a gene. This table comes from immunoSEQ multiplex PCR, and its TCRdb copy is limited to in-frame clones, with some not included. The table lists fewer than 110,000 clones, roughly 90% of them singletons. The source is an adult who received the AZD1222 COVID-19 vaccine. Sample: peripheral blood, taken 28 days after the second AZD1222 dose. The gene calls are TRBV30 and TRBJ1-1; 10 bases align to TRBD1. In nucleotides, the CDR3 is TGTGCCTGGGACAGGGGGCTGAACACTGAAGCTTTCTTT. Translated: CAWDRGLNTEAFF.